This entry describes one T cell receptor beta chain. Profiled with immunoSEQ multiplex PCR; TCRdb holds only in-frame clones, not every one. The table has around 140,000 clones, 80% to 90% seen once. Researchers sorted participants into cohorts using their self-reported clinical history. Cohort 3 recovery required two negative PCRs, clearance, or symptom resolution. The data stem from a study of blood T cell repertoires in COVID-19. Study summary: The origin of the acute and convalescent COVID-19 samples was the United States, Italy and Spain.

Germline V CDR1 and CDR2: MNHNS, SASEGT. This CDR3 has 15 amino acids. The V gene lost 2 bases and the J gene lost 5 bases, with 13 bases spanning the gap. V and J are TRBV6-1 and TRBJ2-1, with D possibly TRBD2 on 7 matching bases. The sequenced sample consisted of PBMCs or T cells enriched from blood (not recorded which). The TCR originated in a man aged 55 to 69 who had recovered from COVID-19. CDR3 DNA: TGTGCCAGCAGTGAATTGGGCGGGGGCCACAATGAGCAGTTCTTC. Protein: CASSELGGGHNEQFF.